Listed below are T cell receptor beta chains from one sample, sequenced in a study of cytomegalovirus exposure and HLA in healthy donors. The protocol was immunoSEQ multiplex PCR, while the TCRdb copy is restricted to in-frame clones and leaves out a portion. The data show roughly 86,000 clones, about three fifths seen once. Specimen: PBMCs. The source of these receptors is a young man in good health and CMV-seronegative. Each CDR3 is given with its conserved first and last residue. The D gene is left open where the match is weak. A row's size may be missing; if present it is once, few, many or a size class.

d_call clone_size j_call v_call cdr3_aa cdr3_nt
TRBD1 - TRBJ2-7 TRBV19 CATRDRGNEQYF TGTGCCACCAGGGACAGGGGGAACGAGCAGTACTTC
TRBD1 - TRBJ1-2 TRBV6-1 CASSEKWGQGYTF TGTGCCAGCAGTGAAAAGTGGGGACAGGGCTACACCTTC
- - TRBJ2-1 TRBV27 CASSLMNNNEQFF TGTGCCAGCAGTTTAATGAACAACAATGAGCAGTTCTTC
- - TRBJ2-7 TRBV2 CASSDPRRVPYEQYF TGTGCCAGCAGTGATCCCCGCCGGGTCCCCTACGAGCAGTACTTC
TRBD2 few TRBJ2-7 TRBV13 CASSSSGRATGTYEQYF TGTGCCAGCAGCTCTAGCGGGAGGGCCACGGGGACCTACGAGCAGTACTTC
- - TRBJ2-7 TRBV11-2 CASSPQGYEQYF TGTGCCAGCAGCCCCCAGGGCTACGAGCAGTACTTC
TRBD1 - TRBJ2-1 TRBV13 CASSSTGQGRRSEQFF TGTGCCAGCAGCTCGACAGGACAGGGTCGGAGAAGTGAGCAGTTCTTC
TRBD1 once TRBJ1-1 TRBV9 CASSQGGNTEAFF TGTGCCAGCAGCCAGGGGGGGAACACTGAAGCTTTCTTT
- - TRBJ1-1 TRBV11-3 CASSFHRDEAFF TGTGCCAGCAGTTTCCACCGGGATGAAGCTTTCTTT
- few TRBJ2-1 TRBV2 CASSEKGFGNEQFF TGTGCCAGCAGTGAAAAGGGGTTTGGCAATGAGCAGTTCTTC
- - TRBJ1-4 TRBV9 CASSTLSGATNEKLFF TGTGCCAGCAGCACCCTCTCGGGGGCAACTAATGAAAAACTGTTTTTT
- - TRBJ1-2 TRBV5-5 CASSLRYTANYGYTF TGTGCCAGCAGCTTACGTTACACAGCTAACTATGGCTACACCTTC
TRBD1 few TRBJ1-1 TRBV23-1 CASNPPGQINTEAFF TGCGCCAGCAATCCACCGGGACAGATAAACACTGAAGCTTTCTTT
TRBD1 few TRBJ2-7 TRBV5-4 CASSLAAGGPDEQYF TGTGCCAGCAGCTTGGCGGCAGGGGGCCCTGACGAGCAGTACTTC
- few TRBJ2-3 TRBV5-1 CASSPLSASTDTQYF TGCGCCAGCAGCCCCTTAAGCGCTAGCACAGATACGCAGTATTTT
- - TRBJ2-5 TRBV2 CASSGPRDARGETQYF TGTGCCAGCAGTGGGCCGCGGGACGCCCGGGGGGAGACCCAGTACTTC
- - TRBJ1-1 TRBV4-3 CASSQDPQGNTEAFF TGCGCCAGCAGCCAAGACCCACAGGGAAACACTGAAGCTTTCTTT
TRBD2 - TRBJ2-3 TRBV28 CASSFLAGESTDTQYF TGTGCCAGCAGTTTCCTAGCGGGAGAAAGCACAGATACGCAGTATTTT
- - TRBJ2-1 TRBV28 CASSLGQVNEQFF TGTGCCAGCAGTTTGGGTCAGGTAAATGAGCAGTTCTTC
- - TRBJ2-7 TRBV30 CAWNDTYEQYF TGTGCCTGGAATGACACATACGAGCAGTACTTC
TRBD1 few TRBJ2-7 TRBV5-1 CASSVDRDEQYF TGCGCCAGCAGCGTCGACAGGGACGAGCAGTACTTC
TRBD1 - TRBJ1-2 TRBV6-1 CASSENRDRAGYTF TGTGCCAGCAGTGAAAATAGGGACAGGGCTGGCTACACCTTC
TRBD1 few TRBJ2-5 TRBV9 CASSFEGAQKETQYF TGTGCCAGCAGCTTTGAGGGGGCTCAGAAAGAGACCCAGTACTTC
TRBD1 - TRBJ2-7 TRBV30 CACNLIRGQRNEQYF TGTGCCTGTAACCTTATTAGGGGACAGAGGAACGAGCAGTACTTC
- - TRBJ1-6 TRBV14 CASSQGRQINSPLHF TGTGCCAGCAGCCAAGGACGACAGATTAATTCACCCCTCCACTTT
TRBD2 few TRBJ2-4 TRBV7-2 CASSSLSGRLAKNIQYF TGTGCCAGCAGCTCCCTAAGCGGGAGACTAGCCAAAAACATTCAGTACTTC
- few TRBJ2-1 TRBV7-3 CASSFVGGMANEQFF TGTGCCAGCAGCTTCGTCGGGGGAATGGCTAATGAGCAGTTCTTC
TRBD1 few TRBJ2-7 TRBV9 CASSARDSEAYEQYF TGTGCCAGCAGCGCCCGGGACAGTGAGGCCTACGAGCAGTACTTC
TRBD2 - TRBJ2-7 TRBV7-6 CASSQWASGRVGEQYF TGTGCCAGCAGCCAATGGGCGAGCGGGAGGGTGGGGGAGCAGTACTTC
- - TRBJ1-2 TRBV5-4 CASSLGQAYYGYTF TGTGCCAGCAGCTTGGGACAGGCTTACTATGGCTACACCTTC
TRBD1 few TRBJ1-1 TRBV5-1 CASSSGQGGTEAFF TGCGCCAGCAGCTCGGGACAGGGAGGGACTGAAGCTTTCTTT
- - TRBJ1-1 TRBV18 CASSIGVTDTEAFF TGTGCCAGCTCAATAGGAGTTACGGACACTGAAGCTTTCTTT
- - TRBJ2-7 TRBV4-2 CASSPGFRTIKNEQYF TGTGCCAGCAGCCCCGGGTTCAGGACTATTAAAAACGAGCAGTACTTC
- - TRBJ1-5 TRBV2 CASSAGGERSQPQHF TGTGCCAGCAGCGCCGGCGGGGAGCGGAGTCAGCCCCAGCATTTT
- - TRBJ1-2 TRBV5-1 CASSGGSRYGYTF TGCGCCAGCAGCGGCGGGTCTCGCTATGGCTACACCTTC
- few TRBJ2-7 TRBV5-4 CASSLGGVYEQYF TGTGCCAGCAGCTTGGGCGGTGTATACGAGCAGTACTTC
- - TRBJ2-2 TRBV7-2 CASSQVVGEGELFF TGTGCCAGCAGCCAGGTGGTCGGCGAGGGGGAGCTGTTTTTT
TRBD1 - TRBJ2-5 TRBV7-2 CASSPGTVETQYF TGTGCCAGTAGCCCAGGGACAGTTGAGACCCAGTACTTC
TRBD2 few TRBJ2-7 TRBV27 CASSLSRLAGFEQYF TGTGCCAGCAGTTTATCGAGGCTAGCGGGGTTCGAGCAGTACTTC
- - TRBJ1-5 TRBV28 CASSLGAGPRAVQPQHF TGTGCCAGCAGTTTAGGGGCAGGTCCCCGGGCGGTTCAGCCCCAGCATTTT
- - TRBJ2-5 TRBV15 CATSRATGRETQYF TGTGCCACCAGCAGAGCTACAGGGCGAGAGACCCAGTACTTC
TRBD2 - TRBJ2-3 TRBV25-1 CASSPRGGGVTDTQYF TGTGCCAGCAGTCCTCGGGGGGGCGGTGTGACAGATACGCAGTATTTT
- - TRBJ2-7 TRBV7-8 CASSPIIDYEQYF TGTGCCAGCAGCCCTATCATAGACTACGAGCAGTACTTC
TRBD2 - TRBJ2-1 TRBV6-5 CASSYSVAGGLGQFF TGTGCCAGCAGTTACTCGGTAGCGGGGGGTTTGGGGCAGTTCTTC
- - TRBJ1-2 TRBV5-6 CASSSGGPGYGYTF TGTGCCAGCAGCTCGGGGGGTCCCGGGTATGGCTACACCTTC
- few TRBJ2-3 TRBV2 CASSVGFDTQYF TGTGCCAGCAGTGTCGGGTTCGATACGCAGTATTTT
TRBD2 - TRBJ2-1 TRBV11-3 CASSPHPPTSELYNEQFF TGTGCCAGCAGCCCCCACCCCCCGACTAGCGAGCTTTACAATGAGCAGTTCTTC
- - TRBJ1-5 TRBV19 CASSIGGGRNQPQHF TGTGCCAGTAGTATAGGAGGGGGTCGGAATCAGCCCCAGCATTTT
TRBD2 few TRBJ2-1 TRBV5-1 CASSLVTSGSDEQFF TGCGCCAGCAGCTTGGTTACTAGCGGGAGTGATGAGCAGTTCTTC
- - TRBJ2-7 TRBV28 CASRSGQPTYEQYF TGTGCCAGCAGGTCCGGACAACCAACCTACGAGCAGTACTTC
- - TRBJ2-5 TRBV5-1 CASSLLQGPGTQYF TGCGCCAGCAGCTTGCTACAGGGACCTGGGACCCAGTACTTC
TRBD1 - TRBJ1-4 TRBV18 CASSLSTGLVEEKLFF TGTGCCAGCTCACTATCGACAGGGTTGGTGGAGGAAAAACTGTTTTTT
- - TRBJ1-1 TRBV11-3 CASSRTANTEAFF TGTGCCAGCAGCAGGACAGCTAACACTGAAGCTTTCTTT
- - TRBJ2-2 TRBV11-3 CASSPSTGELFF TGTGCCAGCAGCCCGTCCACCGGGGAGCTGTTTTTT
TRBD2 once TRBJ2-3 TRBV11-3 CASSLGLAPNTDTQYF TGTGCCAGCAGCCTTGGACTAGCCCCCAACACAGATACGCAGTATTTT